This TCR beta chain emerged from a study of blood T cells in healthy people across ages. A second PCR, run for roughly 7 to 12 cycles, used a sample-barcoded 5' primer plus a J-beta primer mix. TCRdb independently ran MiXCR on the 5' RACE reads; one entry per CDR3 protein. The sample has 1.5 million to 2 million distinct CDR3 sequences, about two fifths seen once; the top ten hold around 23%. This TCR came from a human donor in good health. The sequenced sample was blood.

CDR3 protein: CASRPSLAGNYEQYF. The CDR3 DNA reads as TGTGCCAGCAGGCCATCCCTAGCGGGAAACTACGAGCAGTACTTC. The chain uses TRBV28 and TRBJ2-7; 9 bases agree with TRBD2. The length of the CDR3 is 15 residues. From germline, CDR1 is MDHEN and CDR2 SYDVKM. V shed 6 bases and J 3 bases; nucleotides not matched to a gene: 9.